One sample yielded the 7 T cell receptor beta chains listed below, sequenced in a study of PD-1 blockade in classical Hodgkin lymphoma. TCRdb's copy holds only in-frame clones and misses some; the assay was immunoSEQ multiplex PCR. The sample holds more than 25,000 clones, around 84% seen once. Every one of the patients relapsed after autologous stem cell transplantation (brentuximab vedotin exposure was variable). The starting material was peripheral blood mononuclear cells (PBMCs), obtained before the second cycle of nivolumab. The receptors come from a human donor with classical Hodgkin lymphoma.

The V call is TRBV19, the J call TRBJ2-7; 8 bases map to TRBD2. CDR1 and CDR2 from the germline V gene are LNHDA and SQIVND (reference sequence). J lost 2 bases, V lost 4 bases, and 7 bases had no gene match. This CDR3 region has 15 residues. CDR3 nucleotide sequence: TGTGCCAGTAGTACCTTAGCGGGGCCCACCTACGAGCAGTACTTC. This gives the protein CASSTLAGPTYEQYF.

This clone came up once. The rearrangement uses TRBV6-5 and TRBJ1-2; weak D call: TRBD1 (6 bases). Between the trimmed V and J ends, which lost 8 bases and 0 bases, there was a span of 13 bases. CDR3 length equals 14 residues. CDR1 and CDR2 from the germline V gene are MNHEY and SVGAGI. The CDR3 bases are TGTGCCAGCTTTTCGGACAGAACTAACTATGGCTACACCTTC. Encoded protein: CASFSDRTNYGYTF.

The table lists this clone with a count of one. The DNA for the CDR3 is TGTGCCAGCCGTGGGTCCATAGATGGCTACACCTTC. Amino acid sequence: CASRGSIDGYTF. V gene TRBV6-5 combines with J gene TRBJ1-2; D gene uncertain. V was clipped by 8 bases and J by 6 bases, with 13 bases between them. This CDR3 comprises 12 residues. From germline, CDR1 is MNHEY and CDR2 SVGAGI.

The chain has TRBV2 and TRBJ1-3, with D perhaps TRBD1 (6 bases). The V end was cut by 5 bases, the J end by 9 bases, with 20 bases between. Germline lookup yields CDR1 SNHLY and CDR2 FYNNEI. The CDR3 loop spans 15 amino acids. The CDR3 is CASSRQELVVGTIYF. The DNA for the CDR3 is TGTGCCAGCAGTCGACAGGAACTGGTCGTAGGCACCATATATTTT.

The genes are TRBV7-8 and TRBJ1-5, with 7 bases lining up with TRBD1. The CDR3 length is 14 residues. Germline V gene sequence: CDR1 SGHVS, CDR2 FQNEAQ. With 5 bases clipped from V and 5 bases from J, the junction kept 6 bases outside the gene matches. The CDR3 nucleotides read TGTGCCAGCAGCCGTGACAGGGCTGATCAGCCCCAGCATTTT. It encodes CASSRDRADQPQHF.

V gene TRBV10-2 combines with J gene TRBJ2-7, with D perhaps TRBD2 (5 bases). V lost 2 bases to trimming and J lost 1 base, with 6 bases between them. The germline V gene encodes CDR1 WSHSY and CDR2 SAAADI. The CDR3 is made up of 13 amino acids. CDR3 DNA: TGCGCCAGCAGTGAGGGGGAGTCCTACGAGCAGTACTTC. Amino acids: CASSEGESYEQYF.

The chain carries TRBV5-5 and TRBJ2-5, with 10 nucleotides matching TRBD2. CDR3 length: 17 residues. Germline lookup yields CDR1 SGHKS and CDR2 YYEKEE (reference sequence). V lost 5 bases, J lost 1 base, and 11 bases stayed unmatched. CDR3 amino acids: CASRNHGTSDPQETQYF. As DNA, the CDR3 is TGTGCCAGCAGGAACCACGGGACTAGCGACCCCCAAGAGACCCAGTACTTC. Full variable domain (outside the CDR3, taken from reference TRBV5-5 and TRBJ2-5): DAGVTQSPTHLIKTRGQQVTLRCSPISGHKSVSWYQQVLGQGPQFIFQYYEKEERGRGNFPDRFSARQFPNYSSELNVNALLLGDSALYLCASRNHGTSDPQETQYFGPGTRLLVL.